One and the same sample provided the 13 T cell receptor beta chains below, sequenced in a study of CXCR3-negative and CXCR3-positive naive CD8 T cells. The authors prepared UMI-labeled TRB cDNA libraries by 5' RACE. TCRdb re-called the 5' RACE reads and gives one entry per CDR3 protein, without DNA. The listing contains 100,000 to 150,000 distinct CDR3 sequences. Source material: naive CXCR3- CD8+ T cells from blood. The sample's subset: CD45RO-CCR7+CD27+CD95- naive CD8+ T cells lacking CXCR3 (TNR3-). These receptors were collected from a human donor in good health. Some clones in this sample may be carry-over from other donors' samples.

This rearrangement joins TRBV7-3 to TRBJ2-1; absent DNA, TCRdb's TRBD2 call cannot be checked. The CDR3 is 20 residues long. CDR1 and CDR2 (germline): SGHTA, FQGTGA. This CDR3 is CASSLILLAGGPSSYNEQFF.

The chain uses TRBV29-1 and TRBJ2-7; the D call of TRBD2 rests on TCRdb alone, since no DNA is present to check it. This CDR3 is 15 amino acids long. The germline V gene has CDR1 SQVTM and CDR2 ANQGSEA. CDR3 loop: CSVQGAGGSSYEQYF.

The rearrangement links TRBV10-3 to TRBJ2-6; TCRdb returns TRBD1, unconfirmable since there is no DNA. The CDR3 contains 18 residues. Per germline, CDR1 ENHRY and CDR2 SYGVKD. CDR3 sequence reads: CAISEIEVRGSGANVLTF.

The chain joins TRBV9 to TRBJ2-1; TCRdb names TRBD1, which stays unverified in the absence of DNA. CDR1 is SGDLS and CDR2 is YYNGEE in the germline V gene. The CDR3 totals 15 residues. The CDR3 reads CASSLRGTVYNEQFF.

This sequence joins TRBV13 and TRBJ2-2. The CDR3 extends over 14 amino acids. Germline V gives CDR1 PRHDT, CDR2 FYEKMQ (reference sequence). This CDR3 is CASSLNSNTGELFF.

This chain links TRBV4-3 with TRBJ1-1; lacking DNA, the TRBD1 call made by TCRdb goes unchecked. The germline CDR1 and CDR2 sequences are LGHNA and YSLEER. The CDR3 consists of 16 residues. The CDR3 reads CASSQELQGGDTEAFF.

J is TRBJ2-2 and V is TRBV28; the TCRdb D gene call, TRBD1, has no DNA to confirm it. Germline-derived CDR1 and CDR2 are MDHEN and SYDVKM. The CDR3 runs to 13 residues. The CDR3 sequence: CASSPPNTGELFF.

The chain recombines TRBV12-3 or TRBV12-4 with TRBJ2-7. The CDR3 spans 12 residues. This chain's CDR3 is CASSETTYEQYF.

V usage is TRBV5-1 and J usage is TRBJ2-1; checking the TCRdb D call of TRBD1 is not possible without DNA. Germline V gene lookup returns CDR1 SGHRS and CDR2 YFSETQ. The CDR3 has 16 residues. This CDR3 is CASSLGPDSYYNEQFF.

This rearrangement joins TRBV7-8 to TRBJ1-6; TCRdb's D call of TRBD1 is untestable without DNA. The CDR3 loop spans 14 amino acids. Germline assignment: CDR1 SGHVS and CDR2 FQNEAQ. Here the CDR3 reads CASSPGGGHSPLHF.

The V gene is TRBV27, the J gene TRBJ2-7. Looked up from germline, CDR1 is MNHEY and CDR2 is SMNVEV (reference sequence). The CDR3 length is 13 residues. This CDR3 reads CASSSRTPIEQYF.

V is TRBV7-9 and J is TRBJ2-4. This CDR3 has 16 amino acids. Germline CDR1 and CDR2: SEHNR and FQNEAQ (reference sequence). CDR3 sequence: CASSLSIGLAKNIQYF.

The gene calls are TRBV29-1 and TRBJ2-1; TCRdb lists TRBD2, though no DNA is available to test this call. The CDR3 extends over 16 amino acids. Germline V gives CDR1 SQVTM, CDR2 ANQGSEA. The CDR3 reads CSVEAAAGMFYTEQFF.